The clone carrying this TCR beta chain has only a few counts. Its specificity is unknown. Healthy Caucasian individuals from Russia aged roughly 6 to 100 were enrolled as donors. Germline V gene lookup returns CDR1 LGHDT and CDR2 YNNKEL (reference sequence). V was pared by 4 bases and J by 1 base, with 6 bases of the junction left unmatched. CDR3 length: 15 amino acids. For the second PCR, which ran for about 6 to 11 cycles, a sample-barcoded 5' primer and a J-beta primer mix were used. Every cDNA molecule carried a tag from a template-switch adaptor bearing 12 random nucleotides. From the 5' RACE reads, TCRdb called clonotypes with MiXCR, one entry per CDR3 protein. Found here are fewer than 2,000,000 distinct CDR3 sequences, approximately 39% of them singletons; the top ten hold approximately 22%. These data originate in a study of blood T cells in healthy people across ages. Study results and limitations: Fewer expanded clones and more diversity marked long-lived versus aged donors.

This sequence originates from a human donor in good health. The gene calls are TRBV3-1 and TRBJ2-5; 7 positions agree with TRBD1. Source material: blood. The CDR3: CASSPTGWIQETQYF. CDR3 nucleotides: TGTGCCAGCAGCCCGACAGGGTGGATCCAAGAGACCCAGTACTTC.